This is a list of T cell receptor beta chains from one sample in a study of cytomegalovirus exposure and HLA in healthy donors. Assay: immunoSEQ multiplex PCR; the TCRdb copy retains only in-frame clones and omits some. The sample carries almost 200,000 clones, around three quarters recorded once. Sequencing was carried out using PBMCs. Every receptor here comes from a man aged 25-40 years in good health and CMV-seronegative. Both conserved end residues are part of each CDR3. D genes are given only for firm matches. Clone size, where shown, is once, few, many, or a class for clones that have expanded.

D,size,J,V,CDR3,DNA
TRBD1,-,TRBJ2-7,TRBV6-1,CASTPRQGPHEQYF,TGTGCCAGCACCCCAAGACAGGGTCCCCACGAGCAGTACTTC
TRBD2,-,TRBJ2-1,TRBV29-1,CSVEVALAGTYNEQFF,TGCAGCGTTGAAGTTGCGCTAGCGGGTACTTACAATGAGCAGTTCTTC
TRBD1,once,TRBJ2-7,TRBV14,CASSLRLQGAHEQYF,TGTGCCAGCAGCCTCCGTTTACAGGGGGCCCACGAGCAGTACTTC
TRBD2,few,TRBJ2-5,TRBV4-1,CASMSGAGAQYF,TGCGCCAGCATGAGCGGGGCGGGGGCCCAGTACTTC
TRBD2,-,TRBJ2-3,TRBV7-2,CASSLGLAGGTQYF,TGTGCCAGCAGCTTAGGACTAGCGGGAGGTACGCAGTATTTT
-,-,TRBJ1-2,TRBV28,CASSYSRDYGYTF,TGTGCCAGCAGTTACAGCCGCGACTATGGCTACACCTTC
TRBD1,-,TRBJ2-7,TRBV5-5,CASSLGGTVTEQYF,TGTGCCAGCAGCTTGGGGGGGACAGTTACCGAGCAGTACTTC
-,-,TRBJ2-2,TRBV11-2,CASSSAVGTTATGELFF,TGTGCCAGCAGCTCGGCGGTGGGTACTACTGCCACCGGGGAGCTGTTTTTT
-,-,TRBJ2-7,TRBV28,CASSLTGLSYEQYF,TGTGCCAGCAGTTTAACGGGACTCTCCTACGAGCAGTACTTC
-,once,TRBJ1-1,TRBV28,CAVLQDTGIPRPNTEAFF,TGTGCCGTACTACAGGACACAGGGATTCCCCGCCCGAACACTGAAGCTTTCTTT
-,-,TRBJ2-3,TRBV12-5,CASGRGLLNTDTQYF,TGTGCTAGTGGTCGGGGACTCCTAAACACAGATACGCAGTATTTT
-,-,TRBJ2-5,TRBV5-6,CASSVDYQETQYF,TGTGCCAGCAGCGTGGACTACCAAGAGACCCAGTACTTC
TRBD2,-,TRBJ2-7,TRBV10-3,CAIREGLERGEQYF,TGTGCCATCAGGGAGGGACTAGAGAGGGGCGAGCAGTACTTC
-,-,TRBJ1-1,TRBV19,CASVDGGLMNTEAFF,TGTGCCAGTGTAGACGGAGGGTTAATGAACACTGAAGCTTTCTTT
-,-,TRBJ2-3,TRBV5-1,CASSAEPGLSTDTQYF,TGCGCCAGCAGCGCCGAACCCGGACTTAGCACAGATACGCAGTATTTT
-,-,TRBJ2-1,TRBV5-1,CASSLTPAAYNEQFF,TGCGCCAGCAGCTTGACCCCTGCGGCCTACAATGAGCAGTTCTTC
TRBD1,-,TRBJ1-4,TRBV28,CASSWDRRSEKLFF,TGTGCCAGCAGTTGGGACAGACGATCGGAAAAACTGTTTTTT
-,-,TRBJ2-7,TRBV13,CASSLARSDEQYF,TGTGCCAGCAGCTTAGCGAGGTCAGACGAGCAGTACTTC
TRBD1,-,TRBJ2-7,TRBV5-4,CASSPSGTGDHYF,TGTGCCAGCAGCCCCTCCGGGACAGGGGATCATTACTTC
-,-,TRBJ2-1,TRBV4-1,CASSQDPSEGNEQFF,TGCGCCAGCAGCCAAGACCCAAGCGAGGGAAATGAGCAGTTCTTC
TRBD2,-,TRBJ2-7,TRBV28,CASSWARLGLAGGYEQYF,TGTGCCAGCAGCTGGGCCAGACTTGGACTAGCGGGAGGCTACGAGCAGTACTTC
-,-,TRBJ1-1,TRBV4-1,CASSHGAGADTEAFF,TGCGCCAGCAGCCATGGGGCAGGGGCGGACACTGAAGCTTTCTTT
-,-,TRBJ1-6,TRBV5-4,CASSLGWRESYNSPLHF,TGTGCCAGCAGCTTAGGGTGGAGGGAGTCCTATAATTCACCCCTCCACTTT
TRBD1,-,TRBJ2-7,TRBV7-7,CASSLGTGGSYEQYF,TGTGCTAGCAGCTTGGGGACAGGGGGCTCCTACGAGCAGTACTTC
-,-,TRBJ1-1,TRBV27,CASSLQGNTEAFF,TGTGCCAGCAGTCTACAGGGGAACACTGAAGCTTTCTTT
-,-,TRBJ1-2,TRBV28,CASSLSSYGYTF,TGTGCCAGCAGTTTATCCAGCTATGGCTACACCTTC
-,-,TRBJ1-1,TRBV6-1,CASSELNRVAFF,TGTGCCAGCAGTGAACTTAACCGGGTAGCTTTCTTT
-,-,TRBJ1-2,TRBV7-9,CASSLGTASNYGYTF,TGTGCCAGCAGCTTAGGAACAGCTTCAAACTATGGCTACACCTTC
-,-,TRBJ1-4,TRBV2,CASIRQTATNEKLFF,TGTGCCAGCATTAGACAGACTGCAACTAATGAAAAACTGTTTTTT
TRBD2,-,TRBJ2-5,TRBV6-6,CASSYSRLATQETQYF,TGTGCCAGCAGTTACTCCAGACTAGCGACCCAAGAGACCCAGTACTTC
-,-,TRBJ2-3,TRBV5-1,CASSLSTGRTDTQYF,TGCGCCAGCAGCTTGAGTACAGGGCGGACAGATACGCAGTATTTT
-,few,TRBJ2-5,TRBV5-4,CASSLNSAPGETQYF,TGTGCCAGCAGCTTGAACTCCGCGCCAGGGGAGACCCAGTACTTC
TRBD2,-,TRBJ2-5,TRBV11-2,CASSFLRGSGGADQETQYF,TGTGCCAGCAGCTTTCTCCGCGGGAGCGGGGGGGCGGACCAAGAGACCCAGTACTTC
TRBD1,few,TRBJ1-2,TRBV6-5,CASSRDSPYGYTF,TGTGCCAGCAGTAGGGACAGTCCTTATGGCTACACCTTC
-,few,TRBJ2-2,TRBV11-2,CASSPRLQDTTGELFF,TGTGCCAGCAGCCCTCGACTCCAGGACACCACCGGGGAGCTGTTTTTT
TRBD2,-,TRBJ2-1,TRBV13,CASSKTSANEQFF,TGTGCCAGCAGCAAAACTAGCGCTAATGAGCAGTTCTTC
TRBD1,-,TRBJ2-3,TRBV9,CASSSRQGVTDTQYF,TGTGCCAGCAGCTCCAGACAGGGGGTCACAGATACGCAGTATTTT
-,-,TRBJ1-4,TRBV10-1,CASSEGGRSEKLFF,TGCGCCAGCAGTGAGGGCGGTCGGAGTGAAAAACTGTTTTTT
-,-,TRBJ1-1,TRBV19,CCTGDTEAFF,TGCTGCACCGGAGACACTGAAGCTTTCTTT
-,few,TRBJ1-4,TRBV30,CAWTGSNEKLFF,TGTGCCTGGACTGGTAGTAATGAAAAACTGTTTTTT
-,-,TRBJ1-2,TRBV5-1,CASSPQGADYGYTF,TGCGCCAGCAGCCCCCAGGGTGCCGACTATGGCTACACCTTC
TRBD2,few,TRBJ2-7,TRBV11-2,CASSKIAGGTYEQYF,TGTGCCAGCAGCAAAATAGCGGGAGGCACCTACGAGCAGTACTTC
-,few,TRBJ1-2,TRBV14,CASSQVGGYYGYTF,TGTGCCAGCAGCCAAGTTGGCGGATACTATGGCTACACCTTC
TRBD2,once,TRBJ2-1,TRBV9,CASSTGTSGSGEQFF,TGTGCCAGCAGCACTGGGACTAGCGGGAGTGGTGAGCAGTTCTTC
-,-,TRBJ1-2,TRBV5-1,CASSDGGSGYTF,TGCGCCAGCAGCGACGGTGGGAGCGGCTACACCTTC
TRBD1,-,TRBJ1-2,TRBV27,CASSRTGVGGYTF,TGTGCCAGCAGCCGGACAGGGGTGGGTGGCTACACCTTC
TRBD1,-,TRBJ1-1,TRBV28,CASSLEGAKNTEAFF,TGTGCCAGCAGCCTAGAGGGGGCGAAGAACACTGAAGCTTTCTTT
-,-,TRBJ2-1,TRBV30,CAWKTGNEQFF,TGTGCCTGGAAAACAGGGAATGAGCAGTTCTTC
-,-,TRBJ2-3,TRBV27,CASSFPSSTGSTDTQYF,TGTGCCAGCAGTTTCCCATCTTCCACAGGGAGCACAGATACGCAGTATTTT